This is a list of T cell receptor beta chains from one sample in a study of technical replicates of blood from several donors. Data came from immunoSEQ multiplex PCR; TCRdb stores just in-frame clones and leaves some out. The sample carries tens of thousands of clones, around 90% recorded once. Sequenced input: T cells isolated from PBMCs. The source is a human donor in good health. Both conserved end residues are part of each CDR3. The D gene is left open where the match is weak. The size field is filled for only some rows; it gives once, few, many or a size class.

V: TRBV28; J: TRBJ1-1; size: NA; D: NA; DNA: TGTGCCAGCAGTTTACACACGGGACAATCGAACACTGAAGCTTTCTTT; CDR3: CASSLHTGQSNTEAFF
V: TRBV27; J: TRBJ2-7; size: NA; D: NA; DNA: TGTGCCAGCAGTGTAGGGGGAGTTTGGAACGAGCAGTACTTC; CDR3: CASSVGGVWNEQYF
V: TRBV10-2; J: TRBJ2-7; size: NA; D: TRBD1; DNA: TGCGCCAGCAGTGAGGGGGACAGGGGTTTGTACGAGCAGTACTTC; CDR3: CASSEGDRGLYEQYF
V: TRBV10-3; J: TRBJ2-1; size: NA; D: TRBD1; DNA: TGTGCCATCAGTGGGGACAGATCCTCCTACAATGAGCAGTTCTTC; CDR3: CAISGDRSSYNEQFF
V: TRBV6-1; J: TRBJ2-5; size: NA; D: NA; DNA: TGTGCCAGCGCTCCGGGGGAGACCCAGTACTTC; CDR3: CASAPGETQYF
V: TRBV11-2; J: TRBJ1-3; size: NA; D: TRBD1; DNA: TGTGCCAGCAGCTTACCTGGACAGGTTCGCTCTGGAAACACCATATATTTT; CDR3: CASSLPGQVRSGNTIYF
V: TRBV27; J: TRBJ2-7; size: NA; D: TRBD2; DNA: TGTGCCAGCAGTTTAGCCGGTCGGGGGGACTACGAGCAGTACTTC; CDR3: CASSLAGRGDYEQYF
V: TRBV21-1; J: TRBJ1-5; size: NA; D: NA; DNA: TGTGCCCCGGGACAGGTTGTTAGCAATCAGCCCCAGCATTTT; CDR3: CAPGQVVSNQPQHF
V: TRBV27; J: TRBJ2-7; size: NA; D: NA; DNA: TGTGCCAGTTCCACTCCCTCGGGTTTACCCTACGAGCAGTACTTC; CDR3: CASSTPSGLPYEQYF
V: TRBV5-4; J: TRBJ2-7; size: NA; D: NA; DNA: TGTGCCAGCAGCTTGTCCGACGCGGGACTGTCCTACGAGCAGTACTTC; CDR3: CASSLSDAGLSYEQYF
V: TRBV5-1; J: TRBJ2-7; size: NA; D: NA; DNA: TGCGCCAGCAGCTCGATAACGACCGGGGAGCAGTACTTC; CDR3: CASSSITTGEQYF
V: TRBV28; J: TRBJ2-7; size: NA; D: NA; DNA: TGTGCCAGCAGTCCAAAGTTACAGGGTGGCTACGAGCAGTACTTC; CDR3: CASSPKLQGGYEQYF
V: TRBV28; J: TRBJ2-7; size: NA; D: TRBD2; DNA: TGTGCCAGCAGTTCTCCCTCAGCGGGAGGACTCCGCTACGAGCAGTACTTC; CDR3: CASSSPSAGGLRYEQYF
V: TRBV6-1; J: TRBJ1-2; size: NA; D: NA; DNA: TGTGCCAGCAGTGATTATCCCCCCGGCTACACCTTC; CDR3: CASSDYPPGYTF
V: TRBV2; J: TRBJ1-4; size: NA; D: NA; DNA: TGTGCCAGCAGTGTCGGTCAGCGAAATGAAAAACTGTTTTTT; CDR3: CASSVGQRNEKLFF
V: TRBV18; J: TRBJ2-7; size: NA; D: NA; DNA: TGTGCCAGCTCACCGCTGGACAGCCACGAGCAGTACTTC; CDR3: CASSPLDSHEQYF
V: TRBV30; J: TRBJ2-7; size: NA; D: TRBD2; DNA: TGTGCCTGGAGTGTACAGTCTAGCGGGATTACCTACGAGCAGTACTTC; CDR3: CAWSVQSSGITYEQYF
V: TRBV4-1; J: TRBJ2-1; size: NA; D: TRBD2; DNA: TGCGCCAGCAGCCAAAAGAGCCTAGCGGGAGGGTTGGGCAATGAGCAGTTCTTC; CDR3: CASSQKSLAGGLGNEQFF
V: TRBV14; J: TRBJ2-3; size: NA; D: NA; DNA: TGTGCCAGCAGCCAAGACTTCGGTGTAGGGGCCTTCACAGATACGCAGTATTTT; CDR3: CASSQDFGVGAFTDTQYF
V: TRBV10-3; J: TRBJ2-5; size: NA; D: TRBD2; DNA: TGTGCCATCAGAGGGACTAGCGCTACCCAAGAGACCCAGTACTTC; CDR3: CAIRGTSATQETQYF
V: TRBV5-1; J: TRBJ2-3; size: NA; D: TRBD1; DNA: TGCGCCAGCAGCTCCGCAGGGGGAGATACGCAGTATTTT; CDR3: CASSSAGGDTQYF
V: TRBV7-9; J: TRBJ2-1; size: NA; D: NA; DNA: TGTGCCAGCAGCTTAGGAGGGAGCGATGAGCAGTTCTTC; CDR3: CASSLGGSDEQFF
V: TRBV9; J: TRBJ2-7; size: NA; D: TRBD1; DNA: TGTGCCAGCAGCTTCGGGACAGGGGGCCACGAGCAGTACTTC; CDR3: CASSFGTGGHEQYF
V: TRBV7-9; J: TRBJ2-1; size: NA; D: TRBD2; DNA: TGTGCCAGCAGCCCAGAGGGACTAGGAGGTAATGAGCAGTTCTTC; CDR3: CASSPEGLGGNEQFF
V: TRBV7-8; J: TRBJ2-5; size: NA; D: TRBD2; DNA: TGTGCCAGCAGCTTAGCGGGAGGGGAGGAGACCCAGTACTTC; CDR3: CASSLAGGEETQYF
V: TRBV10-1; J: TRBJ2-7; size: few; D: TRBD2; DNA: TGCGCCAGCAGTCCTAGCGGGCACTCCTACGAGCAGTACTTC; CDR3: CASSPSGHSYEQYF
V: TRBV19; J: TRBJ2-4; size: NA; D: NA; DNA: TGTGCCAGTAGAAATGAGTACATTCAGTACTTC; CDR3: CASRNEYIQYF